These T cell receptor beta chains were read from a single sample in a study of blood T cell repertoires in COVID-19. Only in-frame clones appear in the TCRdb table, and some are missing; sequencing was by immunoSEQ multiplex PCR. The repertoire consists of tens of thousands of clones, with roughly 78% occurring once and the leading ten covering over 25%. The sample consisted of peripheral blood. The receptors were sampled from a human donor in a cohort sampled during active COVID-19. CDR3s include the opening cysteine and the closing phenylalanine or tryptophan. Fields, in order: J gene, clone size, V gene, CDR3 length, D gene, CDR3 protein, CDR3 DNA. The D gene is left open where the match is weak. Part of the rows lack a size; the others show once, few, many or a class for expanded clones.

TRBJ2-7 | NA | TRBV5-4 | 14 | TRBD1 | CASSPGTGGYEQYF | TGTGCCAGCAGCCCCGGGACAGGGGGCTACGAGCAGTACTTC
TRBJ2-1 | NA | TRBV30 | 14 | NA | CAWRSAVPTNEQFF | TGTGCCTGGAGGTCAGCGGTCCCTACGAATGAGCAGTTCTTC
TRBJ2-7 | NA | TRBV15 | 15 | TRBD1 | CATSTDRSSSYEQYF | TGTGCCACCAGCACGGACAGGTCCAGCTCCTACGAGCAGTACTTC
TRBJ2-7 | few | TRBV7-9 | 15 | NA | CASREGGATSYEQYF | TGTGCCAGCAGGGAGGGGGGGGCTACCTCCTACGAGCAGTACTTC
TRBJ1-2 | NA | TRBV6-2/TRBV6-3 | 16 | NA | CASSYSSLGFPGGYTF | TGTGCCAGCAGTTACTCATCACTGGGCTTCCCAGGTGGCTACACCTTC
TRBJ1-6 | NA | TRBV19 | 14 | TRBD1 | CASSPGQGYSPLHF | TGTGCCAGTAGCCCGGGACAGGGGTATTCACCCCTCCACTTT
TRBJ2-1 | NA | TRBV5-1 | 16 | TRBD2 | CASSRTGTSGNDEQFF | TGCGCCAGCAGCAGAACCGGGACTAGCGGGAACGATGAGCAGTTCTTC
TRBJ2-2 | NA | TRBV7-6 | 15 | NA | CASSSRDFYTGELFF | TGTGCCAGCAGCTCTCGGGACTTCTACACCGGGGAGCTGTTTTTT
TRBJ2-2 | NA | TRBV9 | 14 | NA | CASSQRRGFGELFF | TGTGCCAGCAGCCAGCGTCGGGGGTTCGGGGAGCTGTTTTTT
TRBJ2-2 | NA | TRBV7-3 | 18 | TRBD2 | CASSLPGLASTGTGELFF | TGTGCCAGCAGCTTACCCGGACTAGCGAGTACAGGCACCGGGGAGCTGTTTTTT
TRBJ2-7 | NA | TRBV28 | 15 | TRBD2 | CASSSLAGATFEQYF | TGTGCCAGCAGTTCCTTAGCGGGAGCGACTTTCGAGCAGTACTTC
TRBJ2-1 | NA | TRBV6-6 | 15 | NA | CASSSYLTSQNEQFF | TGTGCCAGCAGTTCCTACTTGACTAGTCAAAATGAGCAGTTCTTC
TRBJ2-3 | NA | TRBV11-2 | 16 | NA | CASTHNLYRATDTQYF | TGTGCCAGCACCCACAACCTTTACAGGGCCACAGATACGCAGTATTTT
TRBJ2-2 | once | TRBV27 | 12 | NA | CASSLNTGELFF | TGTGCCAGCAGTCTCAACACCGGGGAGCTGTTTTTT
TRBJ1-1 | once | TRBV7-2 | 13 | TRBD1 | CASISGGTGTAFF | TGTGCCAGCATCTCCGGGGGGACAGGGACAGCTTTCTTT
TRBJ2-5 | few | TRBV5-1 | 15 | TRBD2 | CASSDPAGGQETQYF | TGCGCCAGCAGCGATCCGGCGGGAGGGCAAGAGACCCAGTACTTC
TRBJ1-2 | NA | TRBV10-3 | 14 | TRBD1 | CAISGQGAYGGYTF | TGTGCCATCAGTGGACAGGGGGCGTATGGAGGCTACACCTTC
TRBJ1-6 | few | TRBV7-6 | 13 | NA | CASSLRMNSPLHF | TGTGCCAGCAGCTTGAGGATGAATTCACCCCTCCACTTT
TRBJ2-3 | NA | TRBV5-6 | 15 | NA | CASSLAGPGRDTQYF | TGTGCCAGCAGCTTGGCGGGCCCAGGGAGGGATACGCAGTATTTT
TRBJ2-3 | NA | TRBV15 | 14 | TRBD2 | CATTQGLAFDTQYF | TGTGCCACCACCCAAGGACTAGCATTTGATACGCAGTATTTT
TRBJ2-1 | NA | TRBV30 | 12 | NA | CAWSATVDEQFF | TGTGCCTGGAGTGCCACAGTGGATGAGCAGTTCTTC
TRBJ1-5 | NA | TRBV19 | 13 | NA | CASSIGEDQPQHF | TGTGCCAGTAGTATCGGGGAGGATCAGCCCCAGCATTTT
TRBJ2-3 | NA | TRBV4-1 | 16 | NA | CASSQGSVGGTDTQYF | TGCGCCAGCAGCCAAGGAAGCGTAGGGGGCACAGATACGCAGTATTTT
TRBJ2-2 | few | TRBV7-8 | 16 | NA | CASSLNSRSNTGELFF | TGTGCCAGCAGCTTAAATTCCCGGTCTAACACCGGGGAGCTGTTTTTT
TRBJ2-1 | NA | TRBV3-1/TRBV3-2 | 15 | TRBD2 | CASSPGLARNNEQFF | TGTGCCAGCAGCCCGGGACTAGCGCGGAACAATGAGCAGTTCTTC
TRBJ2-7 | NA | TRBV28 | 13 | TRBD1 | CASTIGQAYEQYF | TGTGCCAGCACTATAGGACAGGCCTACGAGCAGTACTTC
TRBJ2-7 | NA | TRBV27 | 14 | NA | CASSLDRRGLEQYF | TGTGCCAGCAGTTTAGATCGGAGAGGGCTCGAGCAGTACTTC
TRBJ2-7 | NA | TRBV5-1 | 16 | TRBD1 | CASSLTVGQGSYEQYF | TGCGCCAGCAGTTTGACTGTGGGACAGGGCTCCTACGAGCAGTACTTC
TRBJ1-2 | NA | TRBV19 | 13 | NA | CATSRAGDYGYTF | TGTGCCACCTCACGTGCAGGGGACTATGGCTACACCTTC
TRBJ2-1 | few | TRBV5-1 | 14 | NA | CASSLTTPGNEQFF | TGCGCCAGCAGCTTGACCACACCGGGCAATGAGCAGTTCTTC
TRBJ2-7 | NA | TRBV7-9 | 12 | TRBD2 | CAEGTSGNEQYF | TGTGCCGAGGGCACTAGCGGGAACGAGCAGTACTTC
TRBJ1-1 | NA | TRBV4-3 | 18 | NA | CASSQDPKKVDRSTEAFF | TGCGCCAGCAGCCAAGATCCTAAAAAGGTCGACAGATCCACTGAAGCTTTCTTT
TRBJ2-1 | NA | TRBV29-1 | 17 | TRBD2 | CSVEEETSGRSYNEQFF | TGCAGCGTTGAAGAGGAGACTAGCGGGAGATCGTACAATGAGCAGTTCTTC
TRBJ2-1 | few | TRBV3-1/TRBV3-2 | 17 | TRBD2 | CASSQDPGSGRPNEQFF | TGTGCCAGCAGCCAAGACCCAGGAAGCGGGAGGCCCAATGAGCAGTTCTTC
TRBJ2-4 | NA | TRBV12-3/TRBV12-4 | 13 | TRBD1 | CASSIQTGSIQYF | TGTGCCAGCAGTATCCAGACAGGGAGCATTCAGTACTTC
TRBJ2-3 | NA | TRBV6-5 | 15 | TRBD1 | CASSISIAGGDTQYF | TGTGCCAGCAGTATATCAATAGCAGGGGGAGATACGCAGTATTTT
TRBJ2-5 | NA | TRBV5-1 | 14 | NA | CASSLVGQQETQYF | TGCGCCAGCAGCTTGGTGGGCCAGCAAGAGACCCAGTACTTC